The rows below give T cell receptor beta chains drawn from one sample of a study of blood T cell repertoires in COVID-19. Clones were sequenced by immunoSEQ multiplex PCR, and TCRdb holds only the in-frame ones, with some missing. In the table there are 300,000 or so clones, about nine tenths of which are singletons. Specimen: PBMCs or T cells enriched from blood (not recorded which). These receptors were collected from a woman in her fifties or sixties who had been exposed to COVID-19. The CDR3 runs from the conserved cysteine through the conserved F or W. A D gene is named only where the DNA matches it firmly. Clone size is given for some rows only: seen once, a few or many times, or a class if the clone is expanded.

>TRBD1|TRBJ2-5|TRBV5-1|.
CASSLFGQGQETQYF
TGCGCCAGCAGCTTGTTCGGACAGGGTCAAGAGACCCAGTACTTC
>.|TRBJ2-7|TRBV2|.
CASSVESGGSYEQYF
TGTGCCAGCAGTGTGGAAAGCGGTGGCTCCTACGAGCAGTACTTC
>.|TRBJ1-6|TRBV6-5|.
CASTGSSYNSPLHF
TGTGCCAGTACAGGAAGCTCCTATAATTCACCCCTCCACTTT
>.|TRBJ2-2|TRBV28|.
CASSLLQGGQQIINTGELFF
TGTGCCAGCAGTTTATTGCAGGGGGGACAACAAATTATTAACACCGGGGAGCTGTTTTTT
>TRBD2|TRBJ2-2|TRBV6-5|few
CASSYKAGVSGELFF
TGTGCCAGCAGTTACAAAGCGGGGGTGTCCGGGGAGCTGTTTTTT
>.|TRBJ1-1|TRBV10-1|once
CASSHPRGANTEAFF
TGCGCCAGCAGCCACCCGCGGGGCGCGAACACTGAAGCTTTCTTT
>.|TRBJ2-4|TRBV6-2/TRBV6-3|.
CASSYSMVSGVGKNIQYF
TGTGCCAGCAGTTACTCGATGGTGTCGGGGGTAGGCAAAAACATTCAGTACTTC
>.|TRBJ1-1|TRBV19|.
CASSQVGRDEAFF
TGTGCCAGTAGCCAAGTGGGGCGGGATGAAGCTTTCTTT
>TRBD2|TRBJ2-1|TRBV29-1|.
CSVNLAGAVNEQFF
TGCAGCGTTAATCTAGCGGGGGCCGTCAATGAGCAGTTCTTC
>.|TRBJ2-6|TRBV5-1|.
CASSTAGTRSWGANVLTF
TGCGCCAGCAGCACCGCGGGGACCAGAAGTTGGGGGGCCAACGTCCTGACTTTC
>TRBD2|TRBJ2-5|TRBV9|.
CASRSGGEETQYF
TGTGCCAGCAGGAGCGGGGGGGAGGAGACCCAGTACTTC
>TRBD1|TRBJ1-1|TRBV12-5|.
CASGLDQRQGIGTEAFF
TGTGCTAGTGGTTTGGATCAACGACAGGGGATCGGTACTGAAGCTTTCTTT
>TRBD2|TRBJ2-7|TRBV4-1|.
CASSNLAGLAYEQYF
TGCGCCAGCAGTAACCTAGCGGGGCTTGCCTACGAGCAGTACTTC
>TRBD1|TRBJ2-2|TRBV10-3|once
CAISGGQGAAGANTGELFF
TGTGCCATCAGTGGAGGACAGGGGGCAGCTGGAGCGAACACCGGGGAGCTGTTTTTT
>.|TRBJ2-2|TRBV5-1|.
CASVALANTGELFF
TGCGCCAGCGTTGCGCTGGCGAACACCGGGGAGCTGTTTTTT
>TRBD1|TRBJ1-5|TRBV5-1|.
CASSPTGTGLGNQPQHF
TGCGCCAGCAGCCCCACCGGGACAGGGCTGGGCAATCAGCCCCAGCATTTT
>TRBD1|TRBJ2-7|TRBV4-2|.
CASSQDFKGAHEQYF
TGTGCCAGCAGCCAAGATTTCAAGGGGGCCCACGAGCAGTACTTC
>.|TRBJ2-3|TRBV4-2|.
CASSQERVGTDTQYF
TGTGCCAGCAGCCAAGAGAGGGTGGGCACAGATACGCAGTATTTT
>TRBD1|TRBJ1-1|TRBV6-5|.
CASSRQGASTEAFF
TGTGCCAGCAGTCGACAGGGGGCAAGTACTGAAGCTTTCTTT
>TRBD2|TRBJ2-1|TRBV28|many
CASSSPPWLAGGQFF
TGTGCCAGCAGTTCCCCCCCCTGGCTAGCGGGGGGCCAGTTCTTC
>.|TRBJ2-5|TRBV5-4|once
CASSLNTAHAQETQYF
TGTGCCAGCAGCTTGAACACCGCCCACGCACAAGAGACCCAGTACTTC
>TRBD1|TRBJ1-4|TRBV19|.
CASRGQGLGELFF
TGTGCCAGCCGGGGACAGGGGCTTGGAGAACTGTTTTTT
>TRBD1|TRBJ1-2|TRBV6-5|.
CASRNDRGNYGYTF
TGTGCCAGCAGGAATGACAGGGGGAACTATGGCTACACCTTC
>TRBD1|TRBJ2-7|TRBV18|.
CASSLDRGSYEQYF
TGTGCCAGCTCACTGGACAGGGGCTCCTACGAGCAGTACTTC
>TRBD1|TRBJ1-2|TRBV27|.
CASSPTSGTGPTYGYTF
TGTGCCAGCAGTCCCACTTCCGGGACAGGGCCCACCTATGGCTACACCTTC
>.|TRBJ2-2|TRBV2|.
CASRKPGHANTGELFF
TGTGCCAGCAGGAAACCGGGACACGCGAACACCGGGGAGCTGTTTTTT
>TRBD1|TRBJ1-3|TRBV2|.
CASSEDRVRSGNTIYF
TGTGCCAGCAGTGAGGACAGGGTACGCTCTGGAAACACCATATATTTT
>TRBD1|TRBJ2-7|TRBV5-1|.
CASSLTGASVSSYEQYF
TGCGCCAGCAGCTTGACAGGGGCTTCCGTCAGCTCCTACGAGCAGTACTTC
>TRBD1|TRBJ2-7|TRBV18|few
CASSPEWDRGYEQYF
TGTGCCAGCTCACCAGAATGGGACAGGGGTTACGAGCAGTACTTC
>.|TRBJ1-4|TRBV10-3|.
CAISTRGEKLFF
TGTGCCATCAGCACACGCGGGGAAAAACTGTTTTTT
>TRBD1|TRBJ1-1|TRBV28|.
CATFRQGGPEAFF
TGTGCCACCTTCAGACAGGGGGGCCCTGAAGCTTTCTTT
>TRBD2|TRBJ2-3|TRBV6-4|once
CASSAASGGRTDTQYF
TGTGCCAGCAGTGCGGCTAGCGGGGGCCGCACAGATACGCAGTATTTT
>.|TRBJ2-5|TRBV7-2|.
CASSPTPKTQYF
TGTGCCAGCAGCCCGACACCGAAGACCCAGTACTTC
>.|TRBJ2-6|TRBV27|.
CASSLGAAGANVLTF
TGTGCCAGCAGTCTAGGGGCTGCTGGGGCCAACGTCCTGACTTTC
>TRBD1|TRBJ1-2|TRBV28|.
CASSPGQAANYGYTF
TGTGCCAGCAGCCCCGGACAGGCAGCTAACTATGGCTACACCTTC
>.|TRBJ2-7|TRBV30|.
CAWFSTDSYEQYF
TGTGCCTGGTTCTCTACCGATTCCTACGAGCAGTACTTC
>TRBD1|TRBJ2-3|TRBV9|.
CASSASGGGGTDTQYF
TGTGCCAGCAGCGCATCAGGGGGCGGGGGCACAGATACGCAGTATTTT
>.|TRBJ2-5|TRBV5-1|.
CASSWGGDQETQYF
TGCGCCAGTTCTTGGGGCGGGGACCAAGAGACCCAGTACTTC
>.|TRBJ1-6|TRBV19|few
CASSDTDRGYNSPLHF
TGTGCCAGTAGTGATACTGACCGGGGATATAATTCACCCCTCCACTTT
>.|TRBJ1-5|TRBV3-1/TRBV3-2|.
CASSQAATGSGNQPQHF
TGTGCCAGCAGCCAAGCCGCCACAGGGAGCGGCAATCAGCCCCAGCATTTT